These T cell receptor beta chains were read from a single sample in a study of T-cell memory formation after mild COVID-19. Each CDR3 protein gets one entry after TCRdb re-called the 5' RACE reads with MiXCR. The sample includes 250,000 to 400,000 distinct CDR3 sequences, 14% of them seen just once. The sample taken for sequencing was PBMCs or a T cell subset sorted from them (not recorded which). Source of these receptors: a man aged 18 to 30 who had mild COVID-19 (a few samples of this study predate the infection). Cell type and time point are not known. CDR3s include the opening cysteine and the closing phenylalanine or tryptophan. D genes are given only for firm matches. The size entry is marked missing in some rows and otherwise reads once, few, many or a size class.

V gene: TRBV4-1
clone size: many
D gene: .
J gene: TRBJ2-1
CDR3 DNA: TGCGCCAGCAGCCTGGGAGGAACCCGATACAATGAGCAGTTCTTC
CDR3 protein: CASSLGGTRYNEQFF

V gene: TRBV2
clone size: .
D gene: .
J gene: TRBJ1-1
CDR3 DNA: TGTGCCAGCAGGTCGTTGGCCACTGAAGCTTTCTTT
CDR3 protein: CASRSLATEAFF

V gene: TRBV4-1
clone size: few
D gene: .
J gene: TRBJ1-2
CDR3 DNA: TGCGCCAGCAGCCAACCCCTGGGGGTCGGCTACACCTTC
CDR3 protein: CASSQPLGVGYTF

V gene: TRBV5-1
clone size: many
D gene: .
J gene: TRBJ2-7
CDR3 DNA: TGCGCCAGCAGCCTGGAGACGAGAACCTACGAGCAGTACTTC
CDR3 protein: CASSLETRTYEQYF

V gene: TRBV6-5
clone size: many
D gene: .
J gene: TRBJ2-1
CDR3 DNA: TGTGCCAGCAGAGCCCAGGGAGGCTCCTACAATGAGCAGTTCTTC
CDR3 protein: CASRAQGGSYNEQFF

V gene: TRBV12-3/TRBV12-4
clone size: many
D gene: .
J gene: TRBJ1-6
CDR3 DNA: TGTGCCAGCAGCCCTAGAGGGGGAAATTCACCCCTCCACTTT
CDR3 protein: CASSPRGGNSPLHF

V gene: TRBV28
clone size: .
D gene: .
J gene: TRBJ1-4
CDR3 DNA: TGTGCCAGCAGCTCCCCCTCCGGCGGGATGGATGAAAAACTGTTTTTT
CDR3 protein: CASSSPSGGMDEKLFF

V gene: TRBV7-2
clone size: .
D gene: TRBD2
J gene: TRBJ2-5
CDR3 DNA: TGTGCCAGCAGCTTAGGCTTACTAGCGGGGGCGTACCAAGAGACCCAGTACTTC
CDR3 protein: CASSLGLLAGAYQETQYF

V gene: TRBV4-3
clone size: few
D gene: .
J gene: TRBJ2-1
CDR3 DNA: TGCGCCAGCAGCCAAGCGGGCCCGTCGCTGTCCGCCTACAATGAGCAGTTCTTC
CDR3 protein: CASSQAGPSLSAYNEQFF

V gene: TRBV18
clone size: .
D gene: TRBD1
J gene: TRBJ2-7
CDR3 DNA: TGTGCCAGCTCGAATACCGGGACAGGTTACGAGCAGTACTTC
CDR3 protein: CASSNTGTGYEQYF

V gene: TRBV19
clone size: few
D gene: TRBD2
J gene: TRBJ2-2
CDR3 DNA: TGTGCCAGTAGCTTCGCCGGGGGGAGCCGCACCGGGGAGCTGTTTTTT
CDR3 protein: CASSFAGGSRTGELFF

V gene: TRBV5-6
clone size: many
D gene: .
J gene: TRBJ2-5
CDR3 DNA: TGTGCCAGCAGCTCCACATATACGGAGACCCAGTACTTC
CDR3 protein: CASSSTYTETQYF

V gene: TRBV6-5
clone size: .
D gene: TRBD1
J gene: TRBJ1-1
CDR3 DNA: TGTGCCAGCAGCAGGGACAGCAAAGCTTTCTTT
CDR3 protein: CASSRDSKAFF

V gene: TRBV5-8
clone size: few
D gene: .
J gene: TRBJ1-6
CDR3 DNA: TGTGCCAGCAGCCTCGTGGGGGGGCTTGACTCACCCCTCCACTTT
CDR3 protein: CASSLVGGLDSPLHF

V gene: TRBV5-4
clone size: few
D gene: .
J gene: TRBJ1-1
CDR3 DNA: TGTGCCAGCAGCTTGTTTTCGGCGACCCCCGGACAAGCTTTCTTT
CDR3 protein: CASSLFSATPGQAFF

V gene: TRBV5-1
clone size: many
D gene: TRBD2
J gene: TRBJ2-2
CDR3 DNA: TGCGCCAGCAGCCGGGGGGGTTCCCCTGGGGAGCTGTTTTTT
CDR3 protein: CASSRGGSPGELFF

V gene: TRBV7-2
clone size: few
D gene: .
J gene: TRBJ1-4
CDR3 DNA: TGTGCCAGCAGCTTTGGTTTTGGGGGTGAAAAACTGTTTTTT
CDR3 protein: CASSFGFGGEKLFF

V gene: TRBV5-5
clone size: few
D gene: TRBD1
J gene: TRBJ1-2
CDR3 DNA: TGTGCCAGCAGCTATCTCATCGGGACAGAGAACTATGGCTACACCTTC
CDR3 protein: CASSYLIGTENYGYTF

V gene: TRBV5-1
clone size: many
D gene: .
J gene: TRBJ2-6
CDR3 DNA: TGCGCCAGCAACCAGGGAGGTGGGGCCAACGTCCTGACTTTC
CDR3 protein: CASNQGGGANVLTF

V gene: TRBV7-2
clone size: many
D gene: TRBD1
J gene: TRBJ2-2
CDR3 DNA: TGTGCCAGCAGCACAGGGACAGGACGGGGCACCGGGGAGCTGTTTTTT
CDR3 protein: CASSTGTGRGTGELFF

V gene: TRBV19
clone size: few
D gene: .
J gene: TRBJ2-2
CDR3 DNA: TGTGCCAGTAGTAACGCGCGGGCGAACACCGGGGAGCTGTTTTTT
CDR3 protein: CASSNARANTGELFF

V gene: TRBV20-1
clone size: .
D gene: .
J gene: TRBJ1-1
CDR3 DNA: TGCAGTTCTCAGGAAGATGAGAGGAGGCCCGCGAACACTGAAGCTTTCTTT
CDR3 protein: CSSQEDERRPANTEAFF

V gene: TRBV20-1
clone size: few
D gene: TRBD1
J gene: TRBJ1-5
CDR3 DNA: TGCAGTGCTGGAGGGACAGGGGGCTATCAGCCCCAGCATTTT
CDR3 protein: CSAGGTGGYQPQHF

V gene: TRBV10-2
clone size: few
D gene: .
J gene: TRBJ2-2
CDR3 DNA: TGCGCCAGCAGTGAGTCTCACCGGGGGACGAACACCGGGGAGCTGTTTTTT
CDR3 protein: CASSESHRGTNTGELFF

V gene: TRBV4-1
clone size: few
D gene: .
J gene: TRBJ1-5
CDR3 DNA: TGCGCCAGCAGCCCCGTCTTTGGGCCCCAGCATTTT
CDR3 protein: CASSPVFGPQHF